Sequencing of this T cell receptor (beta chain) was carried out in a study of blood T cell repertoires in COVID-19. At the level of the study: Acute-phase and convalescent COVID-19 samples originated in the United States, Italy and Spain. Sources were T cells, B-cell-depleted T cells, or PBMCs; the material itself was cDNA or gDNA.

Germline V gene sequence: CDR1 KGHSH, CDR2 LQKENI. The CDR3 is 19 amino acids. Trimming at V came to 4 bases and at J to 0 bases, leaving 12 bases not matched to a gene. Per the original methods: Reference gene primer amplification yielded estimated nucleated cell counts. Libraries were prepared by immunoSEQ multiplex PCR; TCRdb keeps only in-frame clonotypes and omits some of them. The V and J calls and clone size come from that table; D and trimming were worked out from the DNA. The repertoire consists of 250,000 or so clones, with around 90% occurring once and the leading ten covering 1.2% to 1.5%.

This chain joins TRBV18 and TRBJ2-6; 7 bases are shared with TRBD1. The source is a man older than 75 with acute or convalescent COVID-19. The source material was peripheral blood. The CDR3 spells CASSLNVGGAISGANVLTF. CDR3 bases: TGTGCCAGCTCACTTAATGTAGGGGGCGCCATCTCTGGGGCCAACGTCCTGACTTTC.